The 25 T cell receptor beta chains below come from one sample, sequenced in a study of cytomegalovirus exposure and HLA in healthy donors. PCR used 60 Vbeta primers and 13 Jbeta primers. Libraries were prepared by immunoSEQ multiplex PCR; TCRdb keeps only in-frame clonotypes and omits some of them. The sample yields 130,000 to 150,000 clones, 60% to 80% seen once. Material: PBMCs. The source of these receptors is a woman aged 40 to 49 in good health and CMV-seropositive.

This chain uses TRBV12-5 with TRBJ2-2; 12 nucleotides agree with TRBD1. J was trimmed by 6 bases and V by 7 bases; bases with no gene match: 6. The V gene's germline CDR1 is LGHNT and CDR2 FRNRAP. The CDR3 extends over 15 amino acids. CDR3 coding DNA: TGTGCTAGTGCCCTGGGACAGGGGGCGCCCGGGGAGCTGTTTTTT. This sequence encodes CASALGQGAPGELFF.

This clone has just a few counts. The chain combines TRBV10-1 with TRBJ2-5, with 12 bases matching TRBD2. The CDR3 spans 19 residues. The V and J ends lost 1 base and 0 bases, in that order; junction bases with no gene match: 9. In germline, CDR1 is WNHNN, CDR2 SYGVQD (reference sequence). CDR3 nucleotides: TGCGCCAGCAGTGAGTTTGGGACTAGCGGGTCCTCGTACCAAGAGACCCAGTACTTC. This codes for CASSEFGTSGSSYQETQYF.

The CDR3 region has the DNA TGCAGTGCTCGCGAGGAGACCCAGTACTTC. Its protein product is CSAREETQYF. This chain uses TRBV20-1 with TRBJ2-5; no definite D call. The V gene lost 5 bases and the J gene lost 5 bases, with 6 bases spanning the gap. The CDR3 extends over 10 amino acids. Germline V CDR1 and CDR2: DFQATT, SNEGSKA (reference sequence).

The rearrangement uses TRBV11-2 and TRBJ2-5, with TRBD1 identical over 7 bases. V shed 5 bases and J 1 base; nucleotides not matched to a gene: 7. The CDR3 is 15 amino acids. In germline, CDR1 is SGHAT, CDR2 FQNNGV. The CDR3 nucleotides read TGTGCCAGCAGCCAGGACAGGACCCCCCAAGAGACCCAGTACTTC. Amino acid sequence: CASSQDRTPQETQYF.

The V and J genes are TRBV5-1 and TRBJ1-4; a weak D match, TRBD1 (6 bases). CDR1 is SGHRS and CDR2 is YFSETQ in the germline V gene. The CDR3 covers 16 residues. V was cut by 0 bases and J by 0 bases, with 9 bases left in between. CDR3 nucleotide sequence: TGCGCCAGCAGCTTGGGGGGGCACACAACTAATGAAAAACTGTTTTTT. Its protein is CASSLGGHTTNEKLFF.

The CDR3 region has the DNA TGTGCCAGCAGCTTAGTAAGTGGTCAGGGGGCAGCTGAAGCTTTCTTT. This sequence encodes CASSLVSGQGAAEAFF. This chain connects TRBV7-6 to TRBJ1-1, with 8 bases identical to TRBD1. Germline CDR1 is SGHVS and CDR2 is FNYEAQ. V gave up 1 base and J gave up 6 bases; unmatched junction bases: 10. The CDR3 is 16 amino acids.

The chain recombines TRBV5-1 with TRBJ2-3; the D is unclear. CDR1 and CDR2 from the germline V gene are SGHRS and YFSETQ. Between the trimmed V and J ends, which lost 1 base and 4 bases, there was a span of 4 bases. The CDR3 runs 12 residues. The CDR3 DNA reads TGCGCCAGCAGCTTGCGGGCAGATACGCAGTATTTT. This translates into CASSLRADTQYF.

J is TRBJ2-3 and V is TRBV5-1; 9 nucleotides agree with TRBD1. The trim removed 4 bases at V and 5 bases at J, leaving 8 bases unmatched. Germline loops: CDR1 SGHRS, CDR2 YFSETQ. This CDR3 has 15 residues. As DNA, the CDR3 is TGCGCCAGCAGCCCAGGACAGGGGTTGATAGATACGCAGTATTTT. Amino acids: CASSPGQGLIDTQYF.

This clone occurred once. The rearrangement uses TRBV4-2 and TRBJ2-5; D might be TRBD1 (6 bases). With 0 bases removed from V and 7 bases from J, the gap between germline ends came to 12 bases. CDR1 is LGHNA, CDR2 YNFKEQ, per germline. This CDR3 comprises 14 residues. The CDR3 protein is CASSQEVQGRTQYF. The CDR3 DNA reads as TGTGCCAGCAGCCAAGAGGTTCAGGGGAGGACCCAGTACTTC.

The chain combines TRBV2 with TRBJ2-2; D is possibly TRBD1 (6 bases). The germline V gene has CDR1 SNHLY and CDR2 FYNNEI. The V end was cut by 10 bases, the J end by 4 bases, with 16 bases between. This CDR3 region has 14 residues. The CDR3 is CATQGRGGTGELFF. In nucleotides, the CDR3 is TGTGCCACCCAGGGTAGAGGGGGCACCGGGGAGCTGTTTTTT.

The chain uses TRBV29-1 and TRBJ1-1, with 11 bases that match TRBD1. Per germline, CDR1 SQVTM and CDR2 ANQGSEA. J lost 1 base, V lost 4 bases, and 2 bases had no gene match. The CDR3 consists of 14 residues. CDR3 DNA: TGCAGCGTTGGGGGGACAGGGGGGAACACTGAAGCTTTCTTT. Its protein product is CSVGGTGGNTEAFF.

Of note for this clone: Other nucleotide sequences from this sample produce the same CDR3. The chain joins TRBV7-9 to TRBJ1-1, with D unresolved. V lost 3 bases, J lost 4 bases, and 9 bases lay in between. The CDR3 has 13 amino acids. Germline V gene lookup returns CDR1 SEHNR and CDR2 FQNEAQ (reference sequence). The CDR3 here is CASSFRGGTEAFF. In DNA, the CDR3 is TGTGCCAGCAGCTTTCGGGGAGGCACTGAAGCTTTCTTT.

This clone was found a few times. This rearrangement joins TRBV2 to TRBJ2-2, with 10 bases aligning to TRBD1. Germline V CDR1 and CDR2: SNHLY, FYNNEI. Germline trimming cut 6 bases from V and 4 bases from J; bases unmatched to any gene: 8. The CDR3 consists of 16 residues. The DNA for the CDR3 is TGTGCCAGCAGGACCTCTCGGACAGGGGGCACCGGGGAGCTGTTTTTT. Translation gives CASRTSRTGGTGELFF.

This chain connects TRBV18 to TRBJ2-1; maybe TRBD1 (5 bases). There are 17 residues in the CDR3. V was shortened by 0 bases and J by 0 bases, with 12 bases between the two germline ends. Germline loops: CDR1 KGHSH, CDR2 LQKENI. The CDR3 region has the DNA TGTGCCAGCTCACCACCGGCCAGGGTTAGCTCCTACAATGAGCAGTTCTTC. Translating gives CASSPPARVSSYNEQFF.

The V call is TRBV5-1, the J call TRBJ2-2; TRBD1 aligns across 9 bases. The CDR3 loop spans 18 amino acids. Germline V lookup: CDR1 SGHRS, CDR2 YFSETQ. Losses at the gene ends were 4 bases for V and 3 bases for J; bases not matched to a gene: 13. CDR3 nucleotide sequence: TGCGCCAGCAGCCTTGGACAGGGGAACCTCTGGTACACCGGGGAGCTGTTTTTT. Its translation: CASSLGQGNLWYTGELFF.

V gene TRBV7-3 combines with J gene TRBJ1-1, with D hard to call. Germline CDR1 and CDR2: SGHTA and FQGTGA. V was pared by 2 bases and J by 7 bases, with 11 bases between. The CDR3 is 13 amino acids. The CDR3 reads CASSLSGSSEAFF. In DNA form, the CDR3 reads TGTGCCAGCAGCTTATCCGGGTCCAGTGAAGCTTTCTTT.

The chain couples TRBV7-9 to TRBJ1-1, with TRBD1 identical over 8 bases. Germline CDR1 reads SEHNR; CDR2 reads FQNEAQ (reference sequence). CDR3 size: 15 residues. J gave up 6 bases and V 4 bases, and 10 bases lay outside the gene matches. CDR3 nucleotide sequence: TGTGCCAGCAGCTGGTTTCCCCAGGGGGCTTCTGAAGCTTTCTTT. This gives the protein CASSWFPQGASEAFF.

The chain combines TRBV30 with TRBJ2-5, with 12 bases fitting TRBD2. The DNA end lines up better with TRBJ2-7; the J call may be wrong. The CDR3 loop spans 16 amino acids. Germline loops: CDR1 GTSNPN, CDR2 SVGIG (reference sequence). For the CDR3, the DNA is TGTGCCTGGAGTACCGGGACTAGCGGGTTCTCCTACGAGCAGTACTTC. Amino acid sequence: CAWSTGTSGFSYEQYF.

V usage is TRBV11-2 and J usage is TRBJ1-6; D might be TRBD1 (6 bases). The CDR3 has 16 residues. V shed 3 bases and J shed 2 bases, with 11 bases lying between them. Germline CDR1 reads SGHAT; CDR2 reads FQNNGV. CDR3 region: CASSLGQTTYNSPLHF. The CDR3 DNA is TGTGCCAGCAGCTTGGGACAAACTACCTATAATTCACCCCTCCACTTT. The whole variable domain, filled in from reference TRBV11-2 and TRBJ1-6, reads EAGVAQSPRYKIIEKRQSVAFWCNPISGHATLYWYQQILGQGPKLLIQFQNNGVVDDSQLPKDRFSAERLKGVDSTLKIQPAKLEDSAVYLCASSLGQTTYNSPLHFGNGTRLTVT.

The genes are TRBV30 and TRBJ2-2, with 7 bases fitting TRBD1. This CDR3 comprises 15 residues. V lost 3 bases to trimming and J lost 1 base; unmatched junction nucleotides: 5. CDR1 and CDR2 (germline): GTSNPN, SVGIG (reference sequence). CDR3 in amino acids: CAWRTGTVNTGELFF. CDR3 DNA: TGTGCCTGGAGAACCGGGACAGTGAACACCGGGGAGCTGTTTTTT.

V gene TRBV27 combines with J gene TRBJ1-1; 9 bases are a match to TRBD1. Germline CDR1 is MNHEY and CDR2 is SMNVEV (reference sequence). Germline trimming cut 5 bases from V and 5 bases from J; bases unmatched to any gene: 0. The CDR3 is 12 amino acids. In DNA, the CDR3 is TGTGCCAGCAGTGGACAGGGGACTGAAGCTTTCTTT. Protein sequence: CASSGQGTEAFF.

The rearrangement joins TRBV5-1 to TRBJ2-3, with 7 bases that match TRBD1. Germline V gene data show CDR1 as SGHRS and CDR2 as YFSETQ. This CDR3 is 15 amino acids long. J lost 1 base, V lost 2 bases, and 4 bases had no gene match. The chain's CDR3 is CASSFKGAGTDTQYF. In nucleotides, the CDR3 is TGCGCCAGCAGCTTCAAGGGGGCTGGCACAGATACGCAGTATTTT.

This chain uses TRBV6-4 with TRBJ1-6, with a possible D match to TRBD1 (6 bases). V shed 8 bases and J shed 13 bases, with 18 bases lying between them. The CDR3 spans 13 residues. Germline assignment: CDR1 MRHNA and CDR2 SNTAGT. The CDR3 region has the DNA TGTGCCAGCGTACTTGGACAGCCTTCCCCCCTCCACTTT. Its translation is CASVLGQPSPLHF.

This rearrangement joins TRBV6-1 to TRBJ1-5, with 7 bases identical to TRBD1. The DNA end lines up better with TRBJ2-3; the J call may be wrong. Germline loops: CDR1 MNHNS, CDR2 SASEGT. The CDR3 contains 15 residues. In nucleotides, the CDR3 is TGTGCCATCCACCTCGACAGGGCCAGCAATCAGCCCCAGTATTTT. Translated, it gives CAIHLDRASNQPQYF.

The V and J genes are TRBV5-1 and TRBJ2-3; 11 bases line up with TRBD2. Germline loops: CDR1 SGHRS, CDR2 YFSETQ. With V trimmed by 2 bases and J by 0 bases, 2 bases remained unmatched. The CDR3 sequence is 16 residues long. CDR3 in amino acids: CASSLRLAGSTDTQYF. As DNA, the CDR3 is TGCGCCAGCAGCTTAAGACTAGCGGGGAGCACAGATACGCAGTATTTT.